This note documents a single T cell receptor beta chain sequence. Which antigen it targets is not known. The input lacks base qualities; no much larger clone sits a single base away. CDR1 and CDR2, looked up from the germline V gene, are SGHRS and YFSETQ. The CDR3, from cysteine to phenylalanine, totals 14 residues. Just the 42-base CDR3 DNA is kept, in frame starting at base 1. At the junction V is shortened by 3 bases and J by 4 bases; bases outside the gene matches: 1. The data derive from a study of identical twins (dated by TCRdb to the mid-2010s). Background for the entire study: TCR alpha and beta repertoires from monozygotic twins, unrelated adults of various ages and cord blood were deep-sequenced to test whether fetal clonotypes persist. To rule out contamination, the twin experiments were replicated at different times with different library preparation protocols. Study-wide findings and limitations: Out-of-frame TCR alpha sequences shared between twins showed an excess of low generation-probability sequences compared with coincidental sharing between unrelated individuals. Zero-insertion analyses could be partly confounded by invariant T cells such as MAIT and iNKT, although diverse VJ usage argued against such confounding for most clonotypes. In monozygotic twins, recombination models systematically underestimated out-of-frame TCR alpha sharing, but the models matched the sharing seen between unrelated individuals. Because the same donors could not be followed over many years, the conclusions depended on cross-sectional statistical analysis. A weaker excess of twin sharing was found in beta out-of-frame sequences because the signal-to-noise ratio was lowered by fewer shared sequences. Fewer insertions were carried by abundant cord blood beta clonotypes, a similar but weaker trend appeared in young adult naive repertoires, and no such trend appeared in memory repertoires.

The library relied on 5' RACE. Reads for this sample came from an Illumina HiSeq 2000. Template switching added a universal primer binding site, and the final cDNA carried a unique molecular identifier that allowed TCR cDNA molecules to be counted accurately. First-strand cDNA for TCR alpha and beta chains was synthesized from specific primers in the conserved constant-segment region. To control for contamination, every cDNA library was double barcoded, receiving both a SMART-Mk sample barcode and Illumina barcodes. TruSeq adapter sequences, together with Illumina sample barcodes, were added in two successive PCR steps. The Illumina HiSeq platform was used with custom primers to sequence TCR alpha and beta cDNA libraries. Per the source publication's procedure: Raw reads were processed with MiGEC to extract unique molecular identifiers, and MiXCR was used to determine CDR3 positions. For each individual, recombination models were inferred using an EM algorithm with the repgenHMM and IGoR tools. Shared clonotypes were analyzed with the tcR package in R, and sharing was normalized by the product of cloneset sizes. To study raw recombination free of thymic and clonal selection effects, out-of-frame nonproductive sequences were analyzed. TCRdb reworked the public reads: Q25 trimming with fastp, MiXCR clone assembly, productive beta chains retained. Each CDR3 protein appears once, grouped with its most common genes and DNA. In this record, the V and J calls reflect TCRdb's handling and not the investigators' own analysis. For this sample the table gives fewer than 650,000 distinct CDR3 sequences, of which roughly 9.9% were detected only once. The ten biggest clones cover 2.5% to 3.5% of the sample.

Every donor was a healthy Caucasian. Three pairs of female monozygotic twins, all aged about 18 to 30 years, were included in the twin cohort. RNA for TCR libraries was isolated from peripheral blood mononuclear cells. These records were also assigned to another study, of yellow fever vaccine responses in identical twins. As described in the second report: According to the authors, the vaccine-induced T cell response in identical twins seemed to be partly convergent and partly specific to each individual. Focusing on identical twins, the study followed the T cell clones that responded to the vaccine, and did so with precision.

The receptor chain draws on TRBV5-1 and TRBJ2-3; 11 nucleotides in the junction match TRBD1. The sequencing sample was made of PBMCs. The source is a woman under 30 in good health. The CDR3 corresponds to CASSWDRGADTQYF. The nucleotides are TGCGCCAGCAGCTGGGACAGGGGGGCAGATACGCAGTATTTT.